These 25 T cell receptor beta chains were sequenced from one sample in a study of blood T cell repertoires in COVID-19. Sequencing was performed with immunoSEQ multiplex PCR; in TCRdb, only in-frame clones are kept and a portion is missing. The data show around 230,000 clones, 70% to 85% seen once. Sequencing was performed on peripheral blood. Source of these receptors: a man aged 35 to 55 who had recovered from COVID-19.

In DNA, the CDR3 is TGTGCCTGGTCAACAGGGGGATTTAACTATGGCTACACCTTC. Its protein is CAWSTGGFNYGYTF. This chain connects TRBV30 to TRBJ1-2; 8 bases are shared with TRBD1. This CDR3 has 14 amino acids. V gave up 5 bases and J gave up 1 base; unmatched junction bases: 6. The germline V gene has CDR1 GTSNPN and CDR2 SVGIG (reference sequence).

This chain joins TRBV3-1 (or the pseudogene TRBV3-2) and TRBJ2-5; D gene ambiguous. The CDR3 length is 14 residues. Germline V gene data show CDR1 as LGHDT and CDR2 as YNNKEL (reference sequence). V was shortened by 4 bases and J by 0 bases, with 9 bases between the two germline ends. The CDR3 DNA is TGTGCCAGCAGCCTCAACCAGAACCAAGAGACCCAGTACTTC. This sequence encodes CASSLNQNQETQYF.

This clone was detected only a few times. The rearrangement uses TRBV30 and TRBJ1-4; tentative D call: TRBD1 (5 bases). Germline CDR1 is GTSNPN and CDR2 is SVGIG (reference sequence). The length of the CDR3 is 13 residues. Trimming cost V 4 bases and J 3 bases, with 9 bases left between them. In DNA form, the CDR3 reads TGTGCCTGGACCCCAGGGCCTAATGAAAAACTGTTTTTT. Translation: CAWTPGPNEKLFF.

This sequence joins TRBV28 and TRBJ1-5, with D unclear. This CDR3 is 11 amino acids long. V lost 3 bases and J 10 bases, leaving 7 bases between the germline ends. Germline CDR1 is MDHEN and CDR2 is SYDVKM. CDR3 in amino acids: CASSFSGPQHF. In DNA, the CDR3 is TGTGCCAGCAGTTTCTCCGGTCCCCAGCATTTT. The variable domain in full, completed from reference TRBV28 and TRBJ1-5, reads DVKVTQSSRYLVKRTGEKVFLECVQDMDHENMFWYRQDPGLGLRLIYFSYDVKMKEKGDIPEGYSVSREKKERFSLILESASTNQTSMYLCASSFSGPQHFGDGTRLSIL.

The chain couples TRBV7-9 to TRBJ2-3, with 7 bases identical to TRBD2. This CDR3 is built from 19 residues. The junction had 24 bases not matched to a gene; V was cut back by 8 bases and J by 4 bases. CDR1 is SEHNR and CDR2 is FQNEAQ in the germline V gene (reference sequence). The CDR3 protein is CASQNPKLGRGRGPDTQYF. DNA for the CDR3: TGTGCCAGCCAGAATCCAAAGTTGGGACGCGGGAGAGGTCCAGATACGCAGTATTTT.

Details on this clone: Relative to the germline gene, one junction end is altered; a read error may explain this. The rearrangement uses TRBV5-6 and TRBJ1-4; D might be TRBD1 (6 bases). In germline, CDR1 is SGHDT, CDR2 YYEEEE. The CDR3 loop spans 17 amino acids. In DNA form, the CDR3 reads TGTGCCAGCAGCTTATATTCATGGCGGGGGGCTAACGAAAAACTGTTTTTT. Its protein is CASSLYSWRGANEKLFF.

The chain employs TRBV7-2 and TRBJ1-6; possible D gene TRBD1, 6 bases. This CDR3 region has 13 residues. CDR1 is SGHTA and CDR2 is FQGNSA in the germline V gene. The V end was cut by 5 bases, the J end by 7 bases, with 9 bases between. The CDR3 region has the DNA TGTGCCAGCAGCGAGGACAGAAATTCACCCCTCCACTTT. Amino acid sequence: CASSEDRNSPLHF.

The CDR3 sequence: CASSPPDRYGYTF. DNA for the CDR3: TGTGCCAGTAGTCCGCCGGACAGGTATGGCTACACCTTC. This chain uses TRBV19 with TRBJ1-2, with 7 positions matching TRBD1. Trimming cost V 5 bases and J 5 bases; bases outside gene matches: 5. Germline CDR1 LNHDA, CDR2 SQIVND (reference sequence). The CDR3 loop spans 13 amino acids.

The sample holds one count of this clone. The V and J genes are TRBV18 and TRBJ2-2; 8 bases agree with TRBD1. The V and J ends lost 3 bases and 5 bases, in that order; junction bases with no gene match: 11. This CDR3 has 17 residues. Per germline, CDR1 KGHSH and CDR2 LQKENI. CDR3 nucleotides: TGTGCCAGCTCACCCACTACAGGACAGGGAAAAACCGGGGAGCTGTTTTTT. The encoded protein is CASSPTTGQGKTGELFF.

The V gene is TRBV4-3, the J gene TRBJ2-7, with a weak D call TRBD1 (6 bases). Germline V gene sequence: CDR1 LGHNA, CDR2 YSLEER. V lost 4 bases and J lost 0, with 16 bases in between. The CDR3 has 16 amino acids. In DNA form, the CDR3 reads TGCGCCAGCAGCCGGAACGGACAGTTAAGCTCCTACGAGCAGTACTTC. Amino acid sequence: CASSRNGQLSSYEQYF.

DNA of the CDR3: TGTGCCAGCAGCGAACAAACAGGGAACACTGAAGCTTTCTTT. This gives the protein CASSEQTGNTEAFF. This rearrangement joins TRBV9 to TRBJ1-1; D may be TRBD1 (5 bases). The CDR3 loop spans 14 amino acids. V was clipped by 3 bases and J by 1 base, with 10 bases between them. Germline CDR1 reads SGDLS; CDR2 reads YYNGEE.

In its sample, this clone was seen a few times. The sample carries other DNA sequences with the same CDR3. The chain uses TRBV19 and TRBJ1-5; a possible D gene is TRBD1 (6 bases). Germline-derived CDR1 and CDR2 are LNHDA and SQIVND (reference sequence). The V end lost 1 base, the J end lost 2 bases, and 9 bases lay between the germline ends. The CDR3 contains 15 residues. The CDR3 DNA reads TGTGCCAGTAGTATAGTCCCAGGGGGCAATCAGCCCCAGCATTTT. It is translated as CASSIVPGGNQPQHF.

This clone was detected only a few times. The rearrangement uses TRBV10-2 and TRBJ1-2; 9 nucleotides line up with TRBD1. This CDR3 is 14 amino acids long. Germline CDR1 reads WSHSY; CDR2 reads SAAADI. V dropped 6 bases and J dropped 7; count of bases not matched to a gene: 9. CDR3 sequence: CASRAAGQGAGYTF. In nucleotides, the CDR3 is TGCGCCAGCAGGGCCGCGGGACAGGGCGCTGGCTACACCTTC.

V usage is TRBV7-9 and J usage is TRBJ2-5; D is unclear. V was trimmed by 1 base and J by 4 bases, leaving 7 bases between them. The CDR3 covers 13 residues. In germline, CDR1 is SEHNR, CDR2 FQNEAQ (reference sequence). The CDR3: CASSLEHGETQYF. CDR3 sequence (DNA): TGTGCCAGCAGCTTAGAGCATGGAGAGACCCAGTACTTC.

Details on this clone: In the same sample, other DNA sequences code for this CDR3. The V and J genes are TRBV7-2 and TRBJ2-1, with TRBD2 matching 7 bases. Germline V gene sequence: CDR1 SGHTA, CDR2 FQGNSA. V shed 1 base and J 0 bases; nucleotides not matched to a gene: 0. The CDR3 consists of 15 residues. CDR3 sequence reads: CASSLGGGSYNEQFF. The CDR3 DNA reads as TGTGCCAGCAGCTTAGGGGGGGGCTCCTACAATGAGCAGTTCTTC.

The chain employs TRBV7-6 and TRBJ2-1; 7 positions agree with TRBD2. Germline V gene data show CDR1 as SGHVS and CDR2 as FNYEAQ. The length of the CDR3 is 15 residues. V was clipped by 1 base and J by 9 bases; unmatched bases: 9. This CDR3 reads CASSLGPGGRGEQFF. As DNA, the CDR3 is TGTGCCAGCAGCTTAGGTCCGGGAGGCCGGGGTGAGCAGTTCTTC.

The chain uses TRBV7-9 and TRBJ2-5; tentative D call: TRBD2 (5 bases). This CDR3 region has 13 residues. V gave up 5 bases and J gave up 5 bases, with 12 bases separating them. Germline V lookup: CDR1 SEHNR, CDR2 FQNEAQ (reference sequence). As DNA, the CDR3 is TGTGCCAGCAGCACCTACTCGGGGGAGACCCAGTACTTC. It translates to CASSTYSGETQYF.

This chain connects TRBV5-1 to TRBJ2-5; D is possibly TRBD1 (6 bases). Trimming cost V 0 bases and J 6 bases, with 27 bases left between them. CDR1 and CDR2 (germline): SGHRS, YFSETQ. This CDR3 is 19 amino acids long. CDR3 nucleotide sequence: TGCGCCAGCAGCTTGGGGTTTGAGTACAGGGACGGTACACTGAAGACCCAGTACTTC. Translation gives CASSLGFEYRDGTLKTQYF.

The V and J genes are TRBV7-2 and TRBJ2-3; possible D gene TRBD2, 6 bases. Per the germline V gene, CDR1 is SGHTA and CDR2 is FQGNSA. Trimming took 1 base from V and 2 from J, leaving 13 bases between them. There are 16 residues in the CDR3. The CDR3 DNA follows: TGTGCCAGCAGCTTAGGCCAGCTAGCGAACACAGATACGCAGTATTTT. Translated: CASSLGQLANTDTQYF.

The chain carries TRBV6-2 or TRBV6-3 and TRBJ2-7; possible D gene TRBD1, 6 bases. Trimming removed 2 bases from V and 6 bases from J, with 26 bases in between. The germline CDR1 and CDR2 sequences are MNHEY and SVGEGT. This CDR3 has 18 amino acids. In nucleotides, the CDR3 is TGTGCCAGCAGTTACGAACGTTTCGACAGGCAACTCGAGGTCGAGCAGTACTTC. Translating it yields CASSYERFDRQLEVEQYF.

This rearrangement joins TRBV5-4 to TRBJ2-5; TRBD2 matches 14 bases. The CDR3 has 15 residues. V dropped 6 bases and J dropped 3; count of bases not matched to a gene: 4. Germline lookup yields CDR1 SGHNT and CDR2 YYREEE (reference sequence). In DNA form, the CDR3 reads TGTGCCAGCACCACGACTAGCGGGGGGGAAGAGACCCAGTACTTC. Its protein is CASTTTSGGEETQYF.

The genes are TRBV5-1 and TRBJ2-2; D is unresolved. V was cut by 1 base and J by 2 bases, with 12 bases left in between. The CDR3 is 16 residues long. Germline CDR1 reads SGHRS; CDR2 reads YFSETQ. CDR3 amino acids: CASSLRSGSNTGELFF. For the CDR3, the DNA is TGCGCCAGCAGCTTGCGTTCAGGATCCAACACCGGGGAGCTGTTTTTT.

This clone was observed a single time. The genes are TRBV6-2 or TRBV6-3 and TRBJ2-7, with D maybe TRBD1 (5 bases). CDR1 is MNHEY and CDR2 is SVGEGT in the germline V gene. The CDR3 is made up of 18 amino acids. The germline V and J ends were trimmed by 0 bases and 2 bases, with 20 bases remaining between them. CDR3 residues: CASSYSSGALGKTYEQYF. As DNA, the CDR3 is TGTGCCAGCAGTTACTCGAGTGGGGCCCTGGGAAAAACCTACGAGCAGTACTTC.

V and J are TRBV5-1 and TRBJ2-2, with 8 bases aligning to TRBD1. The germline gives CDR1 SGHRS, CDR2 YFSETQ. V lost 4 bases and J lost 1; bases outside the gene matches: 3. CDR3 length equals 15 residues. The CDR3 reads CASSPDRGNTGELFF. CDR3 coding DNA: TGCGCCAGCAGCCCCGACAGGGGGAACACCGGGGAGCTGTTTTTT.

V usage is TRBV28 and J usage is TRBJ1-5, with TRBD1 matching over 8 bases. The CDR3 is 16 amino acids. Trimming removed 5 bases from V and 5 bases from J; junction bases left unmatched: 11. Germline CDR1 is MDHEN and CDR2 is SYDVKM. The CDR3, as DNA: TGTGCCAGCAGTACGGGGGGACAGGACCCTTATCAGCCCCAGCATTTT. This encodes CASSTGGQDPYQPQHF.